This record covers a single T cell receptor (beta chain). As yet, its antigen is unknown. The PCR was carried out with 60 Vbeta primers and 13 Jbeta primers. TCRdb keeps only in-frame clones here, not all; method: immunoSEQ multiplex PCR. Among around 200,000 clones, 84% were seen once, and the ten largest hold around 1.2%. This sample stems from a study of cytomegalovirus exposure and HLA in healthy donors. The CDR3 has 14 residues. Trimming stripped 5 bases from V and 1 base from J, with 12 bases between. Germline CDR1 SGHDT, CDR2 YYEEEE. Study conclusions and caveats: Roughly uniform depth of sequencing across donors was assumed in presence/absence analyses. In vitro confirmation showed three CMV-associated chains to be CMV antigen specific.

The clonotype originates from a girl aged 2 to 10 in good health and CMV-seropositive. Sequencing was carried out using PBMCs. V gene TRBV5-6 combines with J gene TRBJ1-1; D not resolved. The CDR3 is CASSLIRQNTEAFF. CDR3 DNA: TGTGCCAGCAGTCTAATAAGACAGAACACTGAAGCTTTCTTT.